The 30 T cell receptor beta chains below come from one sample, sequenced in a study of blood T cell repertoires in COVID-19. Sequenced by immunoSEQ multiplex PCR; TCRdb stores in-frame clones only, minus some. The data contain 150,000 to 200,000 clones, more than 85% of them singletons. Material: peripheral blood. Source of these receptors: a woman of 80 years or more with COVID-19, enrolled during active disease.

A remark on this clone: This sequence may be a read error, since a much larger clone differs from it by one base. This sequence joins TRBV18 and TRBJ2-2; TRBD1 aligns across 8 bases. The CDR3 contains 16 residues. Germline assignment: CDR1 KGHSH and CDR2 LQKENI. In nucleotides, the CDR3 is TGTGCCAGCTCACTTCAGGGGGCCAAGAACACCGAGGAGCTGTTTTTT. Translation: CASSLQGAKNTEELFF. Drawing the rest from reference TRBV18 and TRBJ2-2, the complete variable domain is NAGVMQNPRHLVRRRGQEARLRCSPMKGHSHVYWYRQLPEEGLKFMVYLQKENIIDESGMPKERFSAEFPKEGPSILRIQQVVRGDSAAYFCASSLQGAKNTEELFFGEGSRLTVL.

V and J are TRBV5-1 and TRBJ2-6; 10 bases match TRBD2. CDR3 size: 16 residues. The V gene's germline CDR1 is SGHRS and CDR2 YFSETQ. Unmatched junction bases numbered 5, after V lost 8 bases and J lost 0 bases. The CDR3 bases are TGCGCCAGTAAACTAGCGGGAAACTCTGGGGCCAACGTCCTGACTTTC. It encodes CASKLAGNSGANVLTF.

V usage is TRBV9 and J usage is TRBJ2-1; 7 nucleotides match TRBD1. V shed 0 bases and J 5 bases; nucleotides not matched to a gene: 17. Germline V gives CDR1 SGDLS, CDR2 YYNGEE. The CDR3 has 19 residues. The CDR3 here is CASSVATQGPKPNDNEQFF. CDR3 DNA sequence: TGTGCCAGCAGCGTAGCCACACAGGGGCCGAAACCTAACGACAATGAGCAGTTCTTC.

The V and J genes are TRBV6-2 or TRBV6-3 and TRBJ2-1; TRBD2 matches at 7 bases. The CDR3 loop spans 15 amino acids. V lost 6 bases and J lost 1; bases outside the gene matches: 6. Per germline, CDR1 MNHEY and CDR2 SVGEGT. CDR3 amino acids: CASSGGSGSYNEQFF. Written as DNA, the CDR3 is TGTGCCAGCAGCGGCGGGAGTGGTTCCTACAATGAGCAGTTCTTC.

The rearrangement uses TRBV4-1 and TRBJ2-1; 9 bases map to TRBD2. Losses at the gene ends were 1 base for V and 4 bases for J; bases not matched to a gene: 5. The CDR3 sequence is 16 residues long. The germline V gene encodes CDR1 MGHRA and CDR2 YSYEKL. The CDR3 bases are TGCGCCAGCAGCCAAGTGGGGACTAGCCCTTACAATGAGCAGTTCTTC. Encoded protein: CASSQVGTSPYNEQFF.

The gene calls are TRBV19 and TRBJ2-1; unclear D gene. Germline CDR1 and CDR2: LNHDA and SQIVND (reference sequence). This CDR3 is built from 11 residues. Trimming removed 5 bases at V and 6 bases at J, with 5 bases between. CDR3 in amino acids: CASSQRNEQFF. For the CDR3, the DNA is TGTGCCAGTAGTCAGCGCAATGAGCAGTTCTTC.

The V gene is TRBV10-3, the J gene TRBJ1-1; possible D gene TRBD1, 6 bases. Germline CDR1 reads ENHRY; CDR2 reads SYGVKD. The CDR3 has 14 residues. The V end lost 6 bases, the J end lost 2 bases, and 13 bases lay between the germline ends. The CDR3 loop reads CAIREGQLNTEAFF. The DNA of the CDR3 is TGTGCCATCAGAGAAGGACAGCTAAACACTGAAGCTTTCTTT.

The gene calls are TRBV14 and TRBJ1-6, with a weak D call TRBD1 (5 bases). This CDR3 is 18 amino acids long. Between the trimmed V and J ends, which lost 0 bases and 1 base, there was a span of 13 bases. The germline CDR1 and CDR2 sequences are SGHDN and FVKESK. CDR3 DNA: TGTGCCAGCAGCCAAGATGTCCAGGGACTTTCCTATAATTCACCCCTCCACTTT. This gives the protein CASSQDVQGLSYNSPLHF.

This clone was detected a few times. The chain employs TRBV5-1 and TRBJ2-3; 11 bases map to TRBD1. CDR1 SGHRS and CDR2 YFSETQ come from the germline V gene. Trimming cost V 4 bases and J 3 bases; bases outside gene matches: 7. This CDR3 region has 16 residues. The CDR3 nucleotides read TGCGCCAGCAGCACATCCGGGACAGGGGGAACAGATACGCAGTATTTT. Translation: CASSTSGTGGTDTQYF.

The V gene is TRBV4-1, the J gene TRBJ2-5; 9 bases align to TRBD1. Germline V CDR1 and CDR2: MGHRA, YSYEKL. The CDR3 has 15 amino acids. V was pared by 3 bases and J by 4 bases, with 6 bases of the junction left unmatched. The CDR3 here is CASSQAGTGSETQYF. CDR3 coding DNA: TGCGCCAGCAGCCAGGCCGGGACAGGGTCAGAGACCCAGTACTTC.

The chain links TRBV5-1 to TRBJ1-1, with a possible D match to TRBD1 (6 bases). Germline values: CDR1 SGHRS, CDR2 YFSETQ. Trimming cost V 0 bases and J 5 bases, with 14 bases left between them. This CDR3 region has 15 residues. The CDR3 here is CASSLDGRGNTEAFF. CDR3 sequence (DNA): TGCGCCAGCAGCTTGGACGGCAGGGGCAATACTGAAGCTTTCTTT.

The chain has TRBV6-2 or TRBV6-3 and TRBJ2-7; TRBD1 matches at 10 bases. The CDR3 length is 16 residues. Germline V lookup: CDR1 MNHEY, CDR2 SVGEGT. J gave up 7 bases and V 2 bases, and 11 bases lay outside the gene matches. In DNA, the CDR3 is TGTGCCAGCAGTTACGGTGACAGGGGGCATGGGGAAGAGCAGTACTTC. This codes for CASSYGDRGHGEEQYF.

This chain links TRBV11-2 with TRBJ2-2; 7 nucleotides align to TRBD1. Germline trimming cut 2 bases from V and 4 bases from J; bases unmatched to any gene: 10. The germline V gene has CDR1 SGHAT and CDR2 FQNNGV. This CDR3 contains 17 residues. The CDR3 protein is CASSLQGPGGPTGELFF. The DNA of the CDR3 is TGTGCCAGCAGCTTACAAGGGCCAGGGGGACCCACCGGGGAGCTGTTTTTT.

CDR3: CASSFEGVKLEAFF. CDR3 DNA sequence: TGTGCCAGCAGTTTTGAGGGAGTGAAGTTAGAAGCTTTCTTT. The V gene is TRBV28, the J gene TRBJ1-1; the D is unclear. The CDR3 contains 14 residues. CDR1 is MDHEN and CDR2 is SYDVKM in the germline V gene. V gave up 3 bases and J gave up 8 bases, with 16 bases separating them.

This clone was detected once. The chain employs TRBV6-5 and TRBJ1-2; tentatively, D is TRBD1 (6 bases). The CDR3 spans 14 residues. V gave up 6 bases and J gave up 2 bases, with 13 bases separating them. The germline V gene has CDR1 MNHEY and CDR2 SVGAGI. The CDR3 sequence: CASRSRGTNYGYTF. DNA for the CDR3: TGTGCCAGCAGGTCGAGGGGGACGAACTATGGCTACACCTTC.

The CDR3 loop reads CASRLAGTETQYF. In DNA form, the CDR3 reads TGTGCCAGCAGACTAGCGGGAACAGAGACCCAGTACTTC. The chain carries TRBV27 and TRBJ2-5; TRBD2 agrees at 10 bases. Trimming at V came to 6 bases and at J to 4 bases, leaving 2 bases not matched to a gene. CDR1 and CDR2 (germline): MNHEY, SMNVEV (reference sequence). CDR3 size: 13 residues.

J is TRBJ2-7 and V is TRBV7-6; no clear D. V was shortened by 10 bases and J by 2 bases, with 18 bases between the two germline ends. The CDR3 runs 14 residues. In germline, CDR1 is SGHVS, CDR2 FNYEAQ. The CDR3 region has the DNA TGTGCCATCCCGCGACCCCCTAGTGCCTACGAGCAGTACTTC. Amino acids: CAIPRPPSAYEQYF.

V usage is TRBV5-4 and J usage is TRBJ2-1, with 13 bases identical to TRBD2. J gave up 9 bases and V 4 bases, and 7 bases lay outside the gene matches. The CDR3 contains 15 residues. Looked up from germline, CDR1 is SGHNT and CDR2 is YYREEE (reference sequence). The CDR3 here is CASSEGLAGESEQFF. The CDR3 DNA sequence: TGTGCCAGCAGCGAAGGACTAGCGGGAGAAAGTGAGCAGTTCTTC.

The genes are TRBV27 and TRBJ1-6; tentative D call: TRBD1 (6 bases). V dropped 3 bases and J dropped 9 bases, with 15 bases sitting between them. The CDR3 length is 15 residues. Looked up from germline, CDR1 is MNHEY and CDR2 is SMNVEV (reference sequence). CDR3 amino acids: CASSFQTGYGSPLHF. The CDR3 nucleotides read TGTGCCAGCAGTTTCCAAACAGGGTATGGTTCACCCCTCCACTTT.

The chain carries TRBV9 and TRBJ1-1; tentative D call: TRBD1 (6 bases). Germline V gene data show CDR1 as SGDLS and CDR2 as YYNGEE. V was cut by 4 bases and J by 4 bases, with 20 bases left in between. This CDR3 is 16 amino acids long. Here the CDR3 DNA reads TGTGCCAGCAGCCCCCACTTCCGGACAGAATCCACTGAAGCTTTCTTT. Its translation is CASSPHFRTESTEAFF.

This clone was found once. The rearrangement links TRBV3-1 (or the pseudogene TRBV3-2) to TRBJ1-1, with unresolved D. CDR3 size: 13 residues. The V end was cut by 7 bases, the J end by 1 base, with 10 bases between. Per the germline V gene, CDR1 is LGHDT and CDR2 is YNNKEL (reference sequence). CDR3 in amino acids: CASTATQNTEAFF. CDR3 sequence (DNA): TGTGCCAGCACAGCGACCCAGAACACTGAAGCTTTCTTT.

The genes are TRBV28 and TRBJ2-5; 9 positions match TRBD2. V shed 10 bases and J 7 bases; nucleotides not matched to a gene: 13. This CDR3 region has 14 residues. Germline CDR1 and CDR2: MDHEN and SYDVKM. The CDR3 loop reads CATTGFGAGGTQYF. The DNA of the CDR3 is TGTGCCACAACCGGTTTCGGAGCGGGGGGGACCCAGTACTTC.

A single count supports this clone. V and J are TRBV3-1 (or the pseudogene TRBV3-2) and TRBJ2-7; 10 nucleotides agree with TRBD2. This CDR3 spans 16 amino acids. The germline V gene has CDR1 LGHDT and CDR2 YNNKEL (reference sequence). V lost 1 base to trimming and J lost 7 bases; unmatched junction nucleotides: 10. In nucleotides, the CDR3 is TGTGCCAGCAGCCAAGCCCGCTTAGCGGGAGGAGGTGAGCAGTACTTC. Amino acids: CASSQARLAGGGEQYF.

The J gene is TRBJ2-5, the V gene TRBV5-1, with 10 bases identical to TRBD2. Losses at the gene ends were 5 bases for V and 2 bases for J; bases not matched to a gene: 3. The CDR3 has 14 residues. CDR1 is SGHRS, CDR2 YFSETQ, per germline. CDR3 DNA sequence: TGCGCCAGCAGTAGCGGGAGGAAACAAGAGACCCAGTACTTC. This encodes CASSSGRKQETQYF.

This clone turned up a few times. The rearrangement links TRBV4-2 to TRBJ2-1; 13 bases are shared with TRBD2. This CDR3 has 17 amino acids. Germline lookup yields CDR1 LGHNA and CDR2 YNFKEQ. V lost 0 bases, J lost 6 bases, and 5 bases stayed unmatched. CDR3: CASSQDALAGGPNEQFF. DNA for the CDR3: TGTGCCAGCAGCCAAGACGCACTAGCGGGAGGGCCCAATGAGCAGTTCTTC.

In DNA, the CDR3 is TGTGCCAGTAGTTCCGCCGGGACAGGGACCCCATATGGTACAGATACGCAGTATTTT. This codes for CASSSAGTGTPYGTDTQYF. V usage is TRBV19 and J usage is TRBJ2-3; the match to TRBD1 covers 9 bases. The CDR3 loop spans 19 amino acids. J lost 3 bases, V lost 5 bases, and 18 bases had no gene match. CDR1 LNHDA and CDR2 SQIVND come from the germline V gene (reference sequence).

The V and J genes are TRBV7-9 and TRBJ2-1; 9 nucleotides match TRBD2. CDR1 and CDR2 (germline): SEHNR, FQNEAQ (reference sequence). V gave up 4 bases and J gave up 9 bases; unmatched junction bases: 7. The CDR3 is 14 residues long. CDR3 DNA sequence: TGTGCCAGCAGCTGGGGACTAGCAGAGGGTGAGCAGTTCTTC. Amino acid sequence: CASSWGLAEGEQFF.

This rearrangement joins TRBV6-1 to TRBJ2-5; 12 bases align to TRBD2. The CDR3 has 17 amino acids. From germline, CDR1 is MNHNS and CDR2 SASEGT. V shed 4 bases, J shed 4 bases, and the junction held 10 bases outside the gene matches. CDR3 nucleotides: TGTGCCAGCAGTGCCCTAGCGGGAGGGCACGGTTCAGAGACCCAGTACTTC. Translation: CASSALAGGHGSETQYF.

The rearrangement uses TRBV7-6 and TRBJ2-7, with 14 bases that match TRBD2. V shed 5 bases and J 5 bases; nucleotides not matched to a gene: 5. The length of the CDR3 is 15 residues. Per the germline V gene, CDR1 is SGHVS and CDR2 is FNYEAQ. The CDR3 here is CASSPTSGRANEQYF. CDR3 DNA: TGTGCCAGCAGCCCGACTAGCGGGAGGGCAAACGAGCAGTACTTC.

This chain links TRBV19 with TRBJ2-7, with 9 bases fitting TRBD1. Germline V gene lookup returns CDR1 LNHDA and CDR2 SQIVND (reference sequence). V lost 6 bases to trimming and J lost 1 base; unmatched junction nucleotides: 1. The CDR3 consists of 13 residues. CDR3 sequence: CASRGQGSYEQYF. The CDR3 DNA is TGTGCCAGTAGGGGACAGGGATCCTACGAGCAGTACTTC.